The clone carrying this T cell receptor beta chain was detected only once. This entry comes from a study of control samples from healthy donors and cancer patients. Profiled with immunoSEQ multiplex PCR; TCRdb holds only in-frame clones, not every one. Counted here are about 120,000 clones, roughly 92% occurring once; the ten biggest clones make up roughly 0.54%. The sequencing input was PBMCs. This TCR derives from a man aged 80 or over with head and neck cancer.

In nucleotides, the CDR3 is TGTGCCAGCAGCTCCAAAACCGACCGCTCCTACGAGCAGTACTTC. Encoded protein: CASSSKTDRSYEQYF. The genes are TRBV7-9 and TRBJ2-7; D is undetermined. CDR1 is SEHNR, CDR2 FQNEAQ, per germline (reference sequence). The ends were cut back, 4 bases at V and 0 bases at J, with 13 bases in the middle. This CDR3 comprises 15 residues. The whole variable domain, remainder taken from reference TRBV7-9 and TRBJ2-7, is DTGVSQNPRHKITKRGQNVTFRCDPISEHNRLYWYRQTLGQGPEFLTYFQNEAQLEKSRLLSDRFSAERPKGSFSTLEIQRTEQGDSAMYLCASSSKTDRSYEQYFGPGTRLTVT.